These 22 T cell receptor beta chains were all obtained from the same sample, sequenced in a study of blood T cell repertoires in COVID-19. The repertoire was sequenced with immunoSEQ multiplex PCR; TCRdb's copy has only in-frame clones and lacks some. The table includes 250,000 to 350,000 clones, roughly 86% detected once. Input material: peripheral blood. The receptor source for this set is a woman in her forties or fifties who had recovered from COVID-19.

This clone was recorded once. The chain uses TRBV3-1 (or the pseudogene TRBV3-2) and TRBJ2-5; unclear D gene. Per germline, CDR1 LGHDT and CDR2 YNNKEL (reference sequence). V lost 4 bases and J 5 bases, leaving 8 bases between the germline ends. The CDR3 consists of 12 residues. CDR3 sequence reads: CASSPVRETQYF. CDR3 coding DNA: TGTGCCAGCAGCCCAGTCAGGGAGACCCAGTACTTC.

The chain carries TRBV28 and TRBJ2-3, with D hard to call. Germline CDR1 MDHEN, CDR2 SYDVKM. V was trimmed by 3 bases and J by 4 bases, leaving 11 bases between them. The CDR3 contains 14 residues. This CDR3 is CASSFSEGADTQYF. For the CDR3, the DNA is TGTGCCAGCAGTTTTAGTGAAGGAGCAGATACGCAGTATTTT.

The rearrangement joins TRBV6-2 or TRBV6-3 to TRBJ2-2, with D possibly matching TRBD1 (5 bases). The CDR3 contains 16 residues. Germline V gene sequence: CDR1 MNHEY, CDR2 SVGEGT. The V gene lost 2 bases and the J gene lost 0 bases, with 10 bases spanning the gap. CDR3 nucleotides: TGTGCCAGCAGTTACGTCAGGGTGACGAACACCGGGGAGCTGTTTTTT. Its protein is CASSYVRVTNTGELFF.

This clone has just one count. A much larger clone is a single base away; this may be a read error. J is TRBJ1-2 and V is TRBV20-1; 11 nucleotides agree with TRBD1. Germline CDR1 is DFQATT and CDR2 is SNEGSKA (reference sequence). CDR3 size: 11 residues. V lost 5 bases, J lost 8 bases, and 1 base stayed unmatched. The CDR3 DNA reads TGCAGTGCTTGGACAGGGGGCGGCTACACCTTC. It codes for CSAWTGGGYTF.

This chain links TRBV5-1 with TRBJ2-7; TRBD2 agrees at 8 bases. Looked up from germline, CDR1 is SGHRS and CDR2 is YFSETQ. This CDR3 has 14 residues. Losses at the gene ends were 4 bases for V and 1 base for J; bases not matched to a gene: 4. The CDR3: CASSATSASYEQYF. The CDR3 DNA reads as TGCGCCAGCAGCGCGACTAGCGCATCCTACGAGCAGTACTTC.

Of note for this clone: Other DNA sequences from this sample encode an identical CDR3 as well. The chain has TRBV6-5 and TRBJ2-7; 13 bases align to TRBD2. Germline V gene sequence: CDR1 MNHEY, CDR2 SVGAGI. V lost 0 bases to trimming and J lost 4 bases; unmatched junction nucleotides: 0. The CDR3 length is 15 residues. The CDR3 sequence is CASSYSGLAGYEQYF. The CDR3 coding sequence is TGTGCCAGCAGTTACTCGGGACTAGCGGGATACGAGCAGTACTTC.

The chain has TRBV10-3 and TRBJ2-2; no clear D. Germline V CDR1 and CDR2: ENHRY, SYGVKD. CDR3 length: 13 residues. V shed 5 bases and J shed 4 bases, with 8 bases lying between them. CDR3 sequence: CAISPVGTGELFF. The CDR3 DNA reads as TGTGCCATCAGTCCCGTCGGCACCGGGGAGCTGTTTTTT.

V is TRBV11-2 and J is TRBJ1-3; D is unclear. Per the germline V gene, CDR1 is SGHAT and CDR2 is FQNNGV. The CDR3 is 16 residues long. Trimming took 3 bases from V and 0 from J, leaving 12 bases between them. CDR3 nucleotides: TGTGCCAGCAGCTTTGTGACTGAAAACTCTGGAAACACCATATATTTT. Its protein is CASSFVTENSGNTIYF.

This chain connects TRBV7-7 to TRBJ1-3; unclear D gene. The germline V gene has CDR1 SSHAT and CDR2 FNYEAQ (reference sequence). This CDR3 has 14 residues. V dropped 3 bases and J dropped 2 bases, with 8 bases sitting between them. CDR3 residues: CASSLGGPGNTIYF. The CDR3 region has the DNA TGTGCCAGCAGCTTGGGAGGACCTGGAAACACCATATATTTT. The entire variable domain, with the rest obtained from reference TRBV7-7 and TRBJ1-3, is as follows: GAGVSQSPRYKVTKRGQDVTLRCDPISSHATLYWYQQALGQGPEFLTYFNYEAQPDKSGLPSDRFSAERPEGSISTLTIQRTEQRDSAMYRCASSLGGPGNTIYFGEGSWLTVV.

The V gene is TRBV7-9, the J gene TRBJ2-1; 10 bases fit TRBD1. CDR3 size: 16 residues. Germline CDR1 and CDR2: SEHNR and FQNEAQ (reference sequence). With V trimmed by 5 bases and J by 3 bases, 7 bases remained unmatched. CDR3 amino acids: CASSIPGQGYYNEQFF. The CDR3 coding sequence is TGTGCCAGCAGCATCCCGGGACAGGGGTACTACAATGAGCAGTTCTTC.

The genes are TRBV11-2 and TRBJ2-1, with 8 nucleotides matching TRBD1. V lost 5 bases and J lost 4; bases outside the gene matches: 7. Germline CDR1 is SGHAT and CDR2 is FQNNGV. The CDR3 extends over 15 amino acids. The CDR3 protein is CASSPRGQGYNEQFF. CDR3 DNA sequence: TGTGCCAGCAGCCCCAGGGGGCAGGGGTACAATGAGCAGTTCTTC.

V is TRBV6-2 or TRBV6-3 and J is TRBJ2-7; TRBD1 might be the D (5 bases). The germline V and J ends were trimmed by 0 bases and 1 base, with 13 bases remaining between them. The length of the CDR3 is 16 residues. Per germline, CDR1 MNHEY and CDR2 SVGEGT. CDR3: CASSYSRGELSYEQYF. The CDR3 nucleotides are TGTGCCAGCAGTTACTCAAGGGGCGAGTTATCCTACGAGCAGTACTTC.

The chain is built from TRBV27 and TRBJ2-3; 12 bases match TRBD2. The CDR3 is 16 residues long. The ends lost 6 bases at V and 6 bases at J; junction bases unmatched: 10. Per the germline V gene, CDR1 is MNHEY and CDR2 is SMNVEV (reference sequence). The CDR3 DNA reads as TGTGCCAGCAGCTGGACTAGCGGGGCAGGGAGGGATACGCAGTATTTT. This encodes CASSWTSGAGRDTQYF.

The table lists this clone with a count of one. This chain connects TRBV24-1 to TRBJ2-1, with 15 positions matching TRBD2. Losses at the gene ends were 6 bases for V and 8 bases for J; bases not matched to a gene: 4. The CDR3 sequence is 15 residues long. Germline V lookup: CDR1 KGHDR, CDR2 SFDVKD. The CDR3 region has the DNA TGTGCCACCAGTAAGGGACTAGCGGGGGGCCATGAGCAGTTCTTC. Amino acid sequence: CATSKGLAGGHEQFF.

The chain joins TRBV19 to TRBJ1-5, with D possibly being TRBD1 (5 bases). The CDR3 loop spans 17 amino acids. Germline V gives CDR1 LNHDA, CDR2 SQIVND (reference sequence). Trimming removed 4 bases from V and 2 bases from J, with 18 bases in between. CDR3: CASSRGDPRWGNQPQHF. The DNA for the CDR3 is TGTGCCAGTAGTAGGGGGGATCCCAGGTGGGGCAATCAGCCCCAGCATTTT.

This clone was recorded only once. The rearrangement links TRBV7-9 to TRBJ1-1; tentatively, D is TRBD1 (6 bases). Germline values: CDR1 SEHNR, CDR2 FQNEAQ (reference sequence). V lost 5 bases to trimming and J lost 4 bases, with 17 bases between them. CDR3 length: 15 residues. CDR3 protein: CASSQGPGRATEAFF. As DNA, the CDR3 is TGTGCCAGCAGCCAGGGGCCAGGTCGAGCCACTGAAGCTTTCTTT. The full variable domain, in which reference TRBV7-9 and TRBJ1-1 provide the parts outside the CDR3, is DTGVSQNPRHKITKRGQNVTFRCDPISEHNRLYWYRQTLGQGPEFLTYFQNEAQLEKSRLLSDRFSAERPKGSFSTLEIQRTEQGDSAMYLCASSQGPGRATEAFFGQGTRLTVV.

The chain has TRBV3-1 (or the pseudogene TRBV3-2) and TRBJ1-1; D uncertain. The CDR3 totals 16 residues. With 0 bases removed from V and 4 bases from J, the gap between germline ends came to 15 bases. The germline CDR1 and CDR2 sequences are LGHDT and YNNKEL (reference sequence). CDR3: CASSQDRGSGTTEAFF. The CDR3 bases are TGTGCCAGCAGCCAAGACCGTGGGTCGGGTACCACTGAAGCTTTCTTT.

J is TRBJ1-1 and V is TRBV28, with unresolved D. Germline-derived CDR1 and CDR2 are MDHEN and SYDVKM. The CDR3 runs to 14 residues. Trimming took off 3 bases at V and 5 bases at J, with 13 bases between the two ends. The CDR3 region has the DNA TGTGCCAGCAGTTTTTTTTTGGAGGGAACTGAAGCTTTCTTT. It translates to CASSFFLEGTEAFF.

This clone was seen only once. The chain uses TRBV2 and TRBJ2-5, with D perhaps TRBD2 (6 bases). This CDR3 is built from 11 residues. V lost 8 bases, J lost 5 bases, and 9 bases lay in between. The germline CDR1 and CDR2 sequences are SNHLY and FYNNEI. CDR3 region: CASGRFETQYF. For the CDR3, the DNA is TGTGCCAGCGGGAGGTTTGAGACCCAGTACTTC.

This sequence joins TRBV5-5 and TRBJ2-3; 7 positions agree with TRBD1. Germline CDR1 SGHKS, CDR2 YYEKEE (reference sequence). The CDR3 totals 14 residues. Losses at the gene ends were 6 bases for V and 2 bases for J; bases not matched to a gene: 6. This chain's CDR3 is CASTPGQLTDTQYF. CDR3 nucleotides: TGTGCCAGCACCCCGGGACAGCTCACAGATACGCAGTATTTT.

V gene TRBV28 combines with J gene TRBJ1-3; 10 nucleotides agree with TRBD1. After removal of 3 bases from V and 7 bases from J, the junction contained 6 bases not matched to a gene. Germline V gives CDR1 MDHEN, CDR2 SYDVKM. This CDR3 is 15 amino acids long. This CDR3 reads CASSFDRGHRNTIYF. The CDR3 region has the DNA TGTGCCAGCAGTTTCGACAGGGGGCATCGGAACACCATATATTTT.

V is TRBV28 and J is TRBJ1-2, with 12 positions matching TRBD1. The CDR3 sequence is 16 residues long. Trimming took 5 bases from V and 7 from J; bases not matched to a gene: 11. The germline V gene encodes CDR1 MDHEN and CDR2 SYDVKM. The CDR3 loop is CASSPPGQGAGIGYTF. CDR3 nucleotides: TGTGCCAGCAGTCCCCCGGGACAGGGGGCGGGAATTGGCTACACCTTC.